This TCR beta chain was recovered during a study of T-cell memory formation after mild COVID-19 (dated by TCRdb to the early 2020s). With respect to the entire study: TCR sequence clusters from the two donors were largely donor specific. Longitudinal TCRalpha and TCRbeta repertoire sequencing tracked T-cell clones expanding and contracting after mild COVID-19 in a couple of donors. The cohort was made up of two young adult volunteers, one female and one male, who were previously healthy.

Ficoll-Paque density gradient centrifugation was the method used to isolate PBMCs. This clonotype was detected only a few times. This clone's antigen is unknown. Qualities for individual bases were not recorded, and no much larger clone is one base off. V is pared back by 7 bases and J by 7 bases, with 11 bases lying between the germline termini. The CDR3 has 12 amino acids, counting the end cysteine and phenylalanine. The DNA shown is the 36-base CDR3, in frame from base 1. TCRdb lists the instrument as Illumina NovaSeq 6000. Using 5'RACE with constant-segment primers, TCRalpha and TCRbeta cDNA libraries were constructed, with sample barcodes and unique molecular identifiers added in the process. RNA was extracted from every sample with Trizol reagent. Amplification of the libraries took two PCR steps, and the second step added a second sample barcode plus Illumina TruSeq adapters. Sequencing of libraries was performed on an Illumina NovaSeq with 2 x 150 bp paired-end reads. For the original study's pipeline: With migec v1.2.7, reads were demultiplexed and then collapsed into UMI-guided consensus sequences. With mixcr v2.1.11, UMI consensuses were aligned to TRA and TRB V and J templates and assembled into clonotypes. Expanded or contracted clonotypes were those called significant by both edgeR and NoisET, with noise models trained on biological replicates. edgeR calls used a false discovery rate-adjusted p below 0.01 and a log2 fold-change threshold of 1. As an exploratory analysis of dynamics, max-normalized trajectories of the 1000 most abundant clonotypes were examined by PCA with hierarchical clustering. Separately sequenced CD4+ and CD8+ repertoires were used to assign the CD4 or CD8 phenotype of responding clones. The public reads were run again by TCRdb, first through fastp at Q25 and then through MiXCR, and only productive beta chains were kept. CDR3 protein duplicates are merged, each entry listing the most common genes and DNA. The V and J calls were not made by the authors but by TCRdb's processing. The sample contains 200,000 to 300,000 distinct CDR3 sequences, approximately 15% of them found a single time. In total, the top ten clones hold roughly 21% of the sample.

What the study reported, not specific to this receptor: SARS-CoV-2 specificity was not confirmed for the second-wave clones peaking on day 37. Contracting CD4+ clones were located mainly in the CM and EM memory subsets, whereas CD8+ clones were found to be enriched in EMRA. The study covered only a couple of mild cases, and larger cohorts including severe cases with pre-infection samples were considered necessary. Clones contracting from day 15 to 85 had balanced CD4/CD8 phenotypes, while a second wave expanding from day 15 to 37 was biased towards CD4+. Some responding clones were detected in pre-infection memory, suggesting pre-existing cross-reactive memory T cells joined the SARS-CoV-2 response.

The sequenced material came from PBMCs or a T cell subset sorted from them (not recorded which). The sequence was obtained from a man aged 18 to 30 who had mild COVID-19 (a few samples of this study predate the infection). The sample titles of this study are shuffled in the database, so cell type and time point are left out; the donor was told from shared clones. The rearrangement joined TRBV12-3 or TRBV12-4 to TRBJ1-5, with no reliable assignment of the D segment. The DNA sequence is as follows: TGTGCCAGCAAAACCCCATGGCAGCCCCAGCATTTT. Translated, this is CASKTPWQPQHF.